These 25 T cell receptor beta chains came from one sample sequenced in a study of blood T cell repertoires in COVID-19. Repertoires were generated with immunoSEQ multiplex PCR, while TCRdb's copy carries only in-frame clones and drops some. This table holds some 52,000 clones, just over 85% found once. The material sequenced was peripheral blood. The receptors come from a human donor in a cohort sampled during active COVID-19.

The sample holds one count of this clone. The chain couples TRBV5-4 to TRBJ2-3; TRBD2 aligns across 7 bases. The CDR3 spans 17 residues. Germline V gene data show CDR1 as SGHNT and CDR2 as YYREEE (reference sequence). V lost 0 bases to trimming and J lost 2 bases; unmatched junction nucleotides: 9. CDR3 sequence reads: CASSLGAKAGITDTQYF. The CDR3 DNA reads as TGTGCCAGCAGCTTGGGTGCGAAAGCGGGGATCACAGATACGCAGTATTTT.

The rearrangement uses TRBV7-9 and TRBJ1-5; no clear D gene. The germline CDR1 and CDR2 sequences are SEHNR and FQNEAQ (reference sequence). The germline V and J ends were trimmed by 3 bases and 5 bases, with 11 bases remaining between them. The CDR3 is made up of 14 amino acids. CDR3 sequence: CASSFSARDQPQHF. The CDR3 DNA follows: TGTGCCAGCAGCTTTTCAGCGAGGGATCAGCCCCAGCATTTT.

This rearrangement joins TRBV11-3 to TRBJ2-1; D possibly corresponds to TRBD1 (6 bases). V lost 4 bases and J lost 1, with 14 bases in between. Germline V gives CDR1 SGHNT, CDR2 YENEEA. The CDR3 runs to 16 residues. CDR3 in amino acids: CASSSPTGRSYNEQFF. The CDR3 DNA follows: TGTGCCAGCAGCTCTCCGACAGGAAGGTCCTACAATGAGCAGTTCTTC.

The chain has TRBV5-1 and TRBJ2-3, with TRBD2 matching over 15 bases. V lost 4 bases and J lost 3; bases outside the gene matches: 6. The CDR3 is made up of 17 amino acids. CDR1 SGHRS and CDR2 YFSETQ come from the germline V gene. The CDR3 is CASSTGLAGGQTDTQYF. For the CDR3, the DNA is TGCGCCAGCAGCACCGGACTAGCGGGGGGGCAGACAGATACGCAGTATTTT. Together with reference TRBV5-1 and TRBJ2-3, the CDR3 gives the full variable domain: KAGVTQTPRYLIKTRGQQVTLSCSPISGHRSVSWYQQTPGQGLQFLFEYFSETQRNKGNFPGRFSGRQFSNSRSEMNVSTLELGDSALYLCASSTGLAGGQTDTQYFGPGTRLTVL.

This clone is a singleton in its sample. The V call is TRBV20-1, the J call TRBJ2-3; 10 bases map to TRBD1. There are 15 residues in the CDR3. V was pared by 3 bases and J by 2 bases, with 5 bases of the junction left unmatched. Germline lookup yields CDR1 DFQATT and CDR2 SNEGSKA (reference sequence). The CDR3 DNA reads TGCAGTGCTAGTGATGGGACAGGGGCCACAGATACGCAGTATTTT. It yields the protein CSASDGTGATDTQYF.

This clone was detected once. This chain connects TRBV19 to TRBJ2-7; 9 bases fit TRBD1. This CDR3 comprises 15 residues. Losses at the gene ends were 4 bases for V and 6 bases for J; bases not matched to a gene: 10. From germline, CDR1 is LNHDA and CDR2 SQIVND (reference sequence). The CDR3 coding sequence is TGTGCCAGTAGTAATTATTGGGACAGGGTCTCCGAGCAGTACTTC. As protein: CASSNYWDRVSEQYF.

The chain couples TRBV28 to TRBJ2-7, with TRBD2 matching over 9 bases. With 3 bases clipped from V and 11 bases from J, the junction kept 11 bases outside the gene matches. The germline V gene has CDR1 MDHEN and CDR2 SYDVKM. This CDR3 contains 14 residues. CDR3 in DNA: TGTGCCAGCAGTTTGGCACTAGCGGGCTCGAATGAGTACTTC. Protein sequence: CASSLALAGSNEYF.

This chain links TRBV4-1 with TRBJ1-1; weak D call: TRBD1 (5 bases). This CDR3 region has 16 residues. Deletions cut 0 bases from V and 4 bases from J, with 15 bases between. Germline assignment: CDR1 MGHRA and CDR2 YSYEKL. The CDR3 coding sequence is TGCGCCAGCAGCCAAGAACTTCGGGGGTGGAGCACTGAAGCTTTCTTT. Protein: CASSQELRGWSTEAFF.

J is TRBJ2-6 and V is TRBV2; unclear D gene. V lost 8 bases, J lost 0 bases, and 2 bases lay in between. Germline lookup yields CDR1 SNHLY and CDR2 FYNNEI. The CDR3 sequence is 12 residues long. Here the CDR3 DNA reads TGTGCCAGCCACTCTGGGGCCAACGTCCTGACTTTC. It encodes CASHSGANVLTF.

The genes are TRBV4-1 and TRBJ2-7; 7 bases agree with TRBD1. V dropped 1 base and J dropped 3; count of bases not matched to a gene: 9. Germline values: CDR1 MGHRA, CDR2 YSYEKL. CDR3 length: 16 residues. CDR3 DNA sequence: TGCGCCAGCAGCCAAGGTCCTGGGACAGTTAGCTACGAGCAGTACTTC. Translated: CASSQGPGTVSYEQYF.

In this sample, this clone turned up once. This sequence joins TRBV5-6 and TRBJ1-1; 8 positions agree with TRBD1. Germline CDR1 is SGHDT and CDR2 is YYEEEE. V lost 3 bases and J lost 6; bases outside the gene matches: 4. The CDR3 runs 13 residues. Here the CDR3 reads CASSSGQGPEAFF. The CDR3 DNA follows: TGTGCCAGCAGCTCAGGACAGGGCCCTGAAGCTTTCTTT.

This clone appeared a single time. This sequence joins TRBV25-1 and TRBJ2-1; D might be TRBD1 (5 bases). The length of the CDR3 is 15 residues. The V end was cut by 2 bases, the J end by 8 bases, with 16 bases between. In germline, CDR1 is MGHDK, CDR2 SYGVNS. DNA for the CDR3: TGTGCCAGCAGTGAAGTCTGGCAGGGTTATGATGAGCAGTTCTTC. It encodes CASSEVWQGYDEQFF.

The chain uses TRBV27 and TRBJ2-3; 8 bases line up with TRBD1. Trimming cost V 0 bases and J 8 bases; bases outside gene matches: 10. There are 16 residues in the CDR3. Germline values: CDR1 MNHEY, CDR2 SMNVEV (reference sequence). CDR3 nucleotides: TGTGCCAGCAGTTTATCTCTGGCAGGGGGCTTTGGTACGCAGTATTTT. Translating gives CASSLSLAGGFGTQYF.

CDR3 amino acids: CASSSTGGTEQFF. CDR3 DNA: TGCGCCAGCAGCTCGACGGGGGGCACCGAGCAGTTCTTC. J is TRBJ2-1 and V is TRBV5-1; TRBD2 might be the D (7 bases). The CDR3 spans 13 residues. CDR1 and CDR2 (germline): SGHRS, YFSETQ. Trimming stripped 3 bases from V and 10 bases from J, with 14 bases between.

The chain links TRBV5-1 to TRBJ1-1; D gene uncertain. This CDR3 region has 13 residues. Germline CDR1 SGHRS, CDR2 YFSETQ. V gave up 1 base and J gave up 1 base, with 5 bases separating them. This CDR3 is CASSLPGNTEAFF. CDR3 DNA sequence: TGCGCCAGCAGCTTGCCGGGGAACACTGAAGCTTTCTTT.

V usage is TRBV13 and J usage is TRBJ1-3; perhaps TRBD1 as D (5 bases). This CDR3 comprises 14 residues. Per the germline V gene, CDR1 is PRHDT and CDR2 is FYEKMQ (reference sequence). Trimming removed 8 bases at V and 4 bases at J, with 15 bases between. The CDR3 coding sequence is TGTGCCAGCTTCAGACGGGGGGTAGGAAACACCATATATTTT. Encoded protein: CASFRRGVGNTIYF.

The rearrangement uses TRBV4-1 and TRBJ2-1; D might be TRBD1 (6 bases). The germline V and J ends were trimmed by 2 bases and 5 bases, with 19 bases remaining between them. The germline CDR1 and CDR2 sequences are MGHRA and YSYEKL. This CDR3 is built from 17 residues. The DNA of the CDR3 is TGCGCCAGCAGCCAACCTAGGCTCACAGGGAGAGACAATGAGCAGTTCTTC. It codes for CASSQPRLTGRDNEQFF.

The chain recombines TRBV3-1 (or the pseudogene TRBV3-2) with TRBJ1-2, with 7 positions matching TRBD1. The CDR3 sequence is 14 residues long. Germline V gene sequence: CDR1 LGHDT, CDR2 YNNKEL (reference sequence). Losses at the gene ends were 2 bases for V and 4 bases for J; bases not matched to a gene: 4. The CDR3 region is CASSQLQGGYGYTF. CDR3 bases: TGTGCCAGCAGCCAACTCCAGGGGGGCTATGGCTACACCTTC.

The sample holds one count of this clone. The chain recombines TRBV6-5 with TRBJ1-4; tentatively, D is TRBD1 (6 bases). Germline V CDR1 and CDR2: MNHEY, SVGAGI. The ends were cut back, 8 bases at V and 5 bases at J, with 12 bases in the middle. The CDR3 totals 13 residues. The CDR3 DNA follows: TGTGCCAGCCGGGACAAGTCGAATGAAAAACTGTTTTTT. It codes for CASRDKSNEKLFF.

This rearrangement joins TRBV28 to TRBJ1-6, with D possibly matching TRBD1 (6 bases). The ends were cut back, 7 bases at V and 5 bases at J, with 15 bases in the middle. CDR3 length: 15 residues. Germline CDR1 reads MDHEN; CDR2 reads SYDVKM. The CDR3 region is CASTRGGPNNSPLHF. The CDR3 region has the DNA TGTGCCAGCACCCGCGGGGGGCCTAATAATTCACCCCTCCACTTT.

The chain is built from TRBV15 and TRBJ1-4; TRBD1 matches at 7 bases. Trimming at V came to 2 bases and at J to 3 bases, leaving 6 bases not matched to a gene. The CDR3 has 16 amino acids. Germline V lookup: CDR1 LNHNV, CDR2 YYDKDF (reference sequence). CDR3 nucleotide sequence: TGTGCCACCAGCAGACAGAAGGGACAGCCTAATGAAAAACTGTTTTTT. It translates to CATSRQKGQPNEKLFF.

The chain combines TRBV6-5 with TRBJ2-7; D is perhaps TRBD2 (6 bases). The CDR3 loop spans 15 amino acids. Trimming stripped 0 bases from V and 0 bases from J, with 9 bases between. Germline CDR1 is MNHEY and CDR2 is SVGAGI. CDR3 sequence (DNA): TGTGCCAGCAGTTACTCCCTAGCGAGCTCCTACGAGCAGTACTTC. This translates into CASSYSLASSYEQYF.

This chain links TRBV19 with TRBJ1-2; tentatively, D is TRBD1 (6 bases). Germline loops: CDR1 LNHDA, CDR2 SQIVND (reference sequence). V lost 3 bases and J 0 bases, leaving 11 bases between the germline ends. CDR3 length: 15 amino acids. This chain's CDR3 is CASSISDSSNYGYTF. CDR3 DNA: TGTGCCAGTAGTATTTCGGACAGTTCTAACTATGGCTACACCTTC.

The chain employs TRBV7-3 and TRBJ2-1; 9 bases are a match to TRBD2. V lost 2 bases, J lost 7 bases, and 3 bases stayed unmatched. Looked up from germline, CDR1 is SGHTA and CDR2 is FQGTGA. The CDR3 is made up of 14 amino acids. In nucleotides, the CDR3 is TGTGCCAGCAGCTTAGGGCTAGCGGGGAATGAGCAGTTCTTC. It yields the protein CASSLGLAGNEQFF.

V is TRBV3-1 (or the pseudogene TRBV3-2) and J is TRBJ1-2; D not certain. In germline, CDR1 is LGHDT, CDR2 YNNKEL (reference sequence). The CDR3 consists of 12 residues. Trimming pared 1 base from V and 7 bases from J, leaving 7 bases between. The CDR3 is CASSQASGGYTF. The CDR3 region has the DNA TGTGCCAGCAGCCAAGCGTCGGGTGGCTACACCTTC.